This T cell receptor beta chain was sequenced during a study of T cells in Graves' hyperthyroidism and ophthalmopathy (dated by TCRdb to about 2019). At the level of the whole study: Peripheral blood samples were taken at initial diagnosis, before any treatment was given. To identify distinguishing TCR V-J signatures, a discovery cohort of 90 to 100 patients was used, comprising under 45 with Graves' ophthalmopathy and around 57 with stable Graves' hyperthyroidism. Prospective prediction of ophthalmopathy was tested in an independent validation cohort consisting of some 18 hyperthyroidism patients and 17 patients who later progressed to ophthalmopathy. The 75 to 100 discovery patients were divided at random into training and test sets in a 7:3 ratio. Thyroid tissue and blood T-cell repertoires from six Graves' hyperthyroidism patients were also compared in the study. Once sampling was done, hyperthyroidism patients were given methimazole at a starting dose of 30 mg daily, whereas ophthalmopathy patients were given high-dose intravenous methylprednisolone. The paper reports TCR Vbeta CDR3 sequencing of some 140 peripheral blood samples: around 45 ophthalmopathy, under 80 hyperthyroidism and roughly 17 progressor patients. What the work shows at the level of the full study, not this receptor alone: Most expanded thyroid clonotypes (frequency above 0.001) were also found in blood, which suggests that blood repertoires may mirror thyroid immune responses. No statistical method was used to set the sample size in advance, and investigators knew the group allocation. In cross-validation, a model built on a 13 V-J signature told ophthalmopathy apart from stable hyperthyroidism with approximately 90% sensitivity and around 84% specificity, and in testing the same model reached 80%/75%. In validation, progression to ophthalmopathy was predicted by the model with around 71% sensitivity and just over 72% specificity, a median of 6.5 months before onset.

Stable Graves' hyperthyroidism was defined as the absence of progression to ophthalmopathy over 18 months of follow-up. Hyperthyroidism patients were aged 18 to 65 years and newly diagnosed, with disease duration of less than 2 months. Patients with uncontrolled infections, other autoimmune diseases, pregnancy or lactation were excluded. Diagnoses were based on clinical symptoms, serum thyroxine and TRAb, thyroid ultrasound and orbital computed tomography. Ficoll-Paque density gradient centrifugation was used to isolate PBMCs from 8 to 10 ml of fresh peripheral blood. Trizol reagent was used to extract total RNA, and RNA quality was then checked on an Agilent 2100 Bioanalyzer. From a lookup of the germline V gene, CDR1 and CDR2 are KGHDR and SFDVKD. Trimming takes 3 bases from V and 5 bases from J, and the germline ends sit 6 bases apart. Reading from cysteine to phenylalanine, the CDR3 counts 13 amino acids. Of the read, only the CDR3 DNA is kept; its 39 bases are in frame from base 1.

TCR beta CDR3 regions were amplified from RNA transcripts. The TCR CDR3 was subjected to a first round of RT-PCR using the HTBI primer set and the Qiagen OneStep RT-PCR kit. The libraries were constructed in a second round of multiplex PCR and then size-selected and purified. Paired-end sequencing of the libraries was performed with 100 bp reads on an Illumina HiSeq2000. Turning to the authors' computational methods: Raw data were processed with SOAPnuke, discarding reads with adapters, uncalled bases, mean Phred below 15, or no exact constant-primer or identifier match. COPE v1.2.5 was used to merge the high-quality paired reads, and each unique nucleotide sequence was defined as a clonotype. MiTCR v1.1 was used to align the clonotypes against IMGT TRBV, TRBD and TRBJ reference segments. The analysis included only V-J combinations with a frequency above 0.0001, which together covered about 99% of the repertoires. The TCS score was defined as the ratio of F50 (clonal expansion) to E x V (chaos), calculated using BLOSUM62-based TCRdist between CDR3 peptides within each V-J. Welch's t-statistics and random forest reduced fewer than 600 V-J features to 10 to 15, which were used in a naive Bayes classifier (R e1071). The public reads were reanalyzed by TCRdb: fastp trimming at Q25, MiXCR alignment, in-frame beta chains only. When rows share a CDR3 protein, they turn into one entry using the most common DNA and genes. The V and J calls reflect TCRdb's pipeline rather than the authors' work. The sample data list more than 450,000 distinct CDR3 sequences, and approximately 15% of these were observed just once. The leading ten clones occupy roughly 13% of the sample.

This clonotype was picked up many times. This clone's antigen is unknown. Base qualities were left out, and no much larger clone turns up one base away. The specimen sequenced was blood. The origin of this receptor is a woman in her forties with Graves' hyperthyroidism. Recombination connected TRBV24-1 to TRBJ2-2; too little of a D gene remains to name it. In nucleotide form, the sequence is TGTGCCACCAGTGATCCCATAACCGGGGAGCTGTTTTTT. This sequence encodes CATSDPITGELFF.